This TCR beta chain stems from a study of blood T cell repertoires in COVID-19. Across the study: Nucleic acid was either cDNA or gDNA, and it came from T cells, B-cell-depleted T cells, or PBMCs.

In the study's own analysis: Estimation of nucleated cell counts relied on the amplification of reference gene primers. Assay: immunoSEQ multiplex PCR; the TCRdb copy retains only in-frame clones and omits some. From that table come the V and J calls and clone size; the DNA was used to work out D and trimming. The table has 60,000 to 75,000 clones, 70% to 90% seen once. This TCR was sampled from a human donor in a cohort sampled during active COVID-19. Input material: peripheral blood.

CDR3 loop: CASSLSLYSYNEQFF. In DNA form, the CDR3 reads TGCGCCAGCAGCTTGTCCCTGTACTCCTACAATGAGCAGTTCTTC. The chain links TRBV5-1 to TRBJ2-1; D uncertain. The CDR3 sequence is 15 residues long. The germline V gene has CDR1 SGHRS and CDR2 YFSETQ. Trimming shortened V by 1 base and J by 0 bases, and 8 bases separated the two germline ends.